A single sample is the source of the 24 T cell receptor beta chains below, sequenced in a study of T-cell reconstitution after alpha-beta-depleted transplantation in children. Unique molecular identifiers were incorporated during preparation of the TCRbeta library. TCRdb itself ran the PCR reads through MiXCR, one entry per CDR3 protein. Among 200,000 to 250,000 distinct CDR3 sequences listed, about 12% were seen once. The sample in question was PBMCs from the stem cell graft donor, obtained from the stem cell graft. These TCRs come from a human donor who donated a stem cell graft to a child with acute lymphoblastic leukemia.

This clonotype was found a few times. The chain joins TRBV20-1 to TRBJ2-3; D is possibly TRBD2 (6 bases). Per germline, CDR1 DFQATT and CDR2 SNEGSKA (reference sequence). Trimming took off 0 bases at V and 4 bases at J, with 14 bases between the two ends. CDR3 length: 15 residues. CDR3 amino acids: CSARDGASVSDTQYF. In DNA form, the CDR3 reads TGCAGTGCTAGAGATGGGGCTAGCGTATCAGATACGCAGTATTTT.

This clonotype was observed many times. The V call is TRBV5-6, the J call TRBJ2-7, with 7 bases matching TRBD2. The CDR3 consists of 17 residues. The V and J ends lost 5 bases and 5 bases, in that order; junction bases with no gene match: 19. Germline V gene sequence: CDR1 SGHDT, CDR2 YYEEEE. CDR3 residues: CASSRRELGRLSHEQYF. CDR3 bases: TGTGCCAGCAGTCGGCGGGAGTTGGGCCGTCTTTCCCACGAGCAGTACTTC.

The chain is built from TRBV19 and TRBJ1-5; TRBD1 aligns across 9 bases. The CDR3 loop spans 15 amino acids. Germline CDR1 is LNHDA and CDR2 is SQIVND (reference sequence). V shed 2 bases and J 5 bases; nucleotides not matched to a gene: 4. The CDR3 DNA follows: TGTGCCAGTAGTATAAGGGGGACAGGGCATCAGCCCCAGCATTTT. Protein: CASSIRGTGHQPQHF.

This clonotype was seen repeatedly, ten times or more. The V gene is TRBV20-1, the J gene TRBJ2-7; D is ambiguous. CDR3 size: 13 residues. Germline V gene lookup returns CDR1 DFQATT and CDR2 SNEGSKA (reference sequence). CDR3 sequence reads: CSLDGSNSYEQYF. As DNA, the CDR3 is TGCAGCTTGGACGGCTCGAACTCCTACGAGCAGTACTTC.

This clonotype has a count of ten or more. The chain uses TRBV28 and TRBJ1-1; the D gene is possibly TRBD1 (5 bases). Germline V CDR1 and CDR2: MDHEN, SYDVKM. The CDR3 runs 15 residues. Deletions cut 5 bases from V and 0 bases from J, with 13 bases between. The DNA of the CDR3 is TGTGCCAGCAGTGCCCCCGGGACGGTGAACACTGAAGCTTTCTTT. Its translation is CASSAPGTVNTEAFF.

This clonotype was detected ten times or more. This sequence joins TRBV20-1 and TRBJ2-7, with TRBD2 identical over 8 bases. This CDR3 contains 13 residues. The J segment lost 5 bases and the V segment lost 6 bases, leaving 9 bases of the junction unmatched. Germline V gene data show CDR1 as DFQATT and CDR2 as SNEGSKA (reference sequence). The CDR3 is CSALTGLADEQYF. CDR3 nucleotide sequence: TGCAGTGCCCTGACTGGACTAGCCGACGAGCAGTACTTC.

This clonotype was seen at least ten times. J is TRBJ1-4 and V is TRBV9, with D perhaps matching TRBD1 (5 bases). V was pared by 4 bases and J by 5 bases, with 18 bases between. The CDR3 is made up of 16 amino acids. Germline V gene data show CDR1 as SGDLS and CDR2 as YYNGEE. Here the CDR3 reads CASSPDGGGANEKLFF. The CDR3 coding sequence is TGTGCCAGCAGCCCCGACGGGGGAGGAGCCAATGAAAAACTGTTTTTT.

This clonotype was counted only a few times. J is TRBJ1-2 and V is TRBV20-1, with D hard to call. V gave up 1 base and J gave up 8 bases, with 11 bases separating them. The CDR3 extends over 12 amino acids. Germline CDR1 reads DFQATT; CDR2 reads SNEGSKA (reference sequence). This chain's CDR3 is CSARVRVGGYTF. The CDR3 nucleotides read TGCAGTGCTAGAGTGCGGGTGGGAGGCTACACCTTC.

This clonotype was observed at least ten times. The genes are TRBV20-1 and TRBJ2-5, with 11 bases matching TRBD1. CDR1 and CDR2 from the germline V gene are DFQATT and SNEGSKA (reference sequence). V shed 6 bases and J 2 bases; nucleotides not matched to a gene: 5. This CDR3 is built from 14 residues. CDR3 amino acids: CSAWDRGSQETQYF. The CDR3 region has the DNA TGCAGTGCATGGGACAGGGGGTCGCAAGAGACCCAGTACTTC.

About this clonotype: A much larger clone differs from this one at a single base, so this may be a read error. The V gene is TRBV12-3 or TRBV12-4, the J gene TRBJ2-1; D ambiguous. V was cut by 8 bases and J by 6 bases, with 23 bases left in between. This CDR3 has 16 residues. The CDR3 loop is CASGGRRSHPSNEQFF. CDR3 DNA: TGTGCCAGCGGTGGCCGACGCTCCCACCCTAGCAATGAGCAGTTCTTC.

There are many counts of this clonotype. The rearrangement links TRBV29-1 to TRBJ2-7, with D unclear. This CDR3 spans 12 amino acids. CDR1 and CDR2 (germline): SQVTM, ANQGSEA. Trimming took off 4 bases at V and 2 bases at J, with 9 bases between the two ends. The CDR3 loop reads CSVGVSPYEQYF. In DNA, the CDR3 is TGCAGCGTTGGAGTTAGTCCCTACGAGCAGTACTTC.

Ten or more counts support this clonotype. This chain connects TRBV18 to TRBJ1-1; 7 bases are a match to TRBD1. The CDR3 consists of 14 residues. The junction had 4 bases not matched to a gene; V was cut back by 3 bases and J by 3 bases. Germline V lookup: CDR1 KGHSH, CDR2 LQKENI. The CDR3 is CASSPGQADTEAFF. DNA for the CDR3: TGTGCCAGCTCACCCGGACAGGCGGACACTGAAGCTTTCTTT.

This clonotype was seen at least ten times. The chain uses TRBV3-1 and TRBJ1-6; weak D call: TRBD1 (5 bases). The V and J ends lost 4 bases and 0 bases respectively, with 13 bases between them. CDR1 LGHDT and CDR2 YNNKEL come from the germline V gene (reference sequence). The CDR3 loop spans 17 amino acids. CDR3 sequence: CASSPPKGSSYNSPLHF. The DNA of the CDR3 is TGTGCCAGCAGCCCGCCGAAGGGGAGCTCCTATAATTCACCCCTCCACTTT.

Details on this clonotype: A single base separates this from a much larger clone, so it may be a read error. CDR3 residues: CASSLTSGSYEHFF. DNA of the CDR3: TGTGCCAGCAGTTTAACTAGCGGGAGTTATGAGCATTTCTTC. This sequence joins TRBV28 and TRBJ2-1; 11 bases line up with TRBD2. This CDR3 comprises 14 residues. Looked up from germline, CDR1 is MDHEN and CDR2 is SYDVKM.

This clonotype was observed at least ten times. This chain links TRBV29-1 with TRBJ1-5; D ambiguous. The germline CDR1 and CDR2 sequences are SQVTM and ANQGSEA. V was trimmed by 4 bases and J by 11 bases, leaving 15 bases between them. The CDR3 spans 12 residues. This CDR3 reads CSVVTGYEAQHF. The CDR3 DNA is TGCAGCGTTGTTACCGGGTATGAGGCCCAGCATTTT.

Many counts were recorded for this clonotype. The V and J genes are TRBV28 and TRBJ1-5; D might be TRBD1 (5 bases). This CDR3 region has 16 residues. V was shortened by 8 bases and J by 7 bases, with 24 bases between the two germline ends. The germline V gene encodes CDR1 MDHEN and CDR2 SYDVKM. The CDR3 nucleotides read TGTGCCAGCGCCTACCGGGGCCCGGCGGGGGGGCAGCCCCAGCATTTT. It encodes CASAYRGPAGGQPQHF.

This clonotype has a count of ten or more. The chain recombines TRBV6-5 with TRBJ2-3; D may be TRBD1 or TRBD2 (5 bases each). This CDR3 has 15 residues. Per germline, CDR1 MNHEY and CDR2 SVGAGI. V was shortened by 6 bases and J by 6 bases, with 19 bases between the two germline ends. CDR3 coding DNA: TGTGCCAGCAGGAGAACGAGGGGATCCGGGGATACGCAGTATTTT. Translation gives CASRRTRGSGDTQYF.

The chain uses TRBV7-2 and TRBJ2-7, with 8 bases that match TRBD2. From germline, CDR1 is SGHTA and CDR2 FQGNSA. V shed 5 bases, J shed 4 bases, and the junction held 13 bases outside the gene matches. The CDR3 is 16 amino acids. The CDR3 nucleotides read TGTGCCAGCAGCCCCCGTCGAGGCGGGAGGTTTTACGAGCAGTACTTC. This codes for CASSPRRGGRFYEQYF.

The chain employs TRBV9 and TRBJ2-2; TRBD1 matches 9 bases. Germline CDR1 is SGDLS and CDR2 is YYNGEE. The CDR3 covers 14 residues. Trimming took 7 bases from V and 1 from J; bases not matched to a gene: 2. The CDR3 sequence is CASQDRGNTGELFF. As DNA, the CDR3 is TGTGCCAGCCAGGACAGGGGGAACACCGGGGAGCTGTTTTTT.

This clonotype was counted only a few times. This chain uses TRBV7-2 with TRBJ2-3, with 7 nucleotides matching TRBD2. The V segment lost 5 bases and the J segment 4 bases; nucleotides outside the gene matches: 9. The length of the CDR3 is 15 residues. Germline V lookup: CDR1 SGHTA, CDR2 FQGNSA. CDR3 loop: CASSTSVSRADTQYF. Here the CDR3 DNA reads TGTGCCAGCAGCACTAGCGTATCTCGGGCAGATACGCAGTATTTT.

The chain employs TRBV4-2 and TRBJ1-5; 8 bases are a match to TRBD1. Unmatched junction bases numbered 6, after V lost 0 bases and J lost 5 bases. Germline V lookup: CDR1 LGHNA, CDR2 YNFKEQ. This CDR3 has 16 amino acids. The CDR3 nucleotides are TGTGCCAGCAGCCAAGATGTTTACAGGGGGGATCAGCCCCAGCATTTT. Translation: CASSQDVYRGDQPQHF.

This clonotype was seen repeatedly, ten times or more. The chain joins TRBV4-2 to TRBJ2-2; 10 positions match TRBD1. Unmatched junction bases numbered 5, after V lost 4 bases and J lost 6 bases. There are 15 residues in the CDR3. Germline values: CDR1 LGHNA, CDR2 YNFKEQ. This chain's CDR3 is CASSRPDRGSGELFF. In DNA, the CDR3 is TGTGCCAGCAGCCGACCGGACAGGGGGTCCGGGGAGCTGTTTTTT.

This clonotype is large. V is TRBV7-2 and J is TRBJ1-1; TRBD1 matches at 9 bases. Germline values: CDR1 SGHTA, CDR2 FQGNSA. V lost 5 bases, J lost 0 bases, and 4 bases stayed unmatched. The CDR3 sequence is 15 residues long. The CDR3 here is CASSLRTGVNTEAFF. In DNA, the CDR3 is TGTGCCAGCAGCCTCCGGACAGGGGTGAACACTGAAGCTTTCTTT.

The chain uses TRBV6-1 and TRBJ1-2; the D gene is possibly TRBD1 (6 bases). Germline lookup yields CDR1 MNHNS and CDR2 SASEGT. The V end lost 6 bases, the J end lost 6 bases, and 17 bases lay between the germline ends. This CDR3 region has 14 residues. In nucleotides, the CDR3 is TGTGCCAGCAGCGCGGGGGCGCAAGGAAATGGCTACACCTTC. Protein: CASSAGAQGNGYTF.